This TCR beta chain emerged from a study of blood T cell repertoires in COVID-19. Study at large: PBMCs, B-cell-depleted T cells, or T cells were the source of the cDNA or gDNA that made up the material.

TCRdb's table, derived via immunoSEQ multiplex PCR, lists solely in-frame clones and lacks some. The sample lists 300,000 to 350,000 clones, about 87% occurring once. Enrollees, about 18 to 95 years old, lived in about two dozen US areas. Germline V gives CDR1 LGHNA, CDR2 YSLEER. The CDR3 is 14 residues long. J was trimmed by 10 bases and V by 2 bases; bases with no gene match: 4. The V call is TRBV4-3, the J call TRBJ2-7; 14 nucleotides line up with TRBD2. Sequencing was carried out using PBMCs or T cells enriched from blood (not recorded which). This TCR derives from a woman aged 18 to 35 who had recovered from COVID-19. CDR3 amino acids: CASSQMGLAGDQYF. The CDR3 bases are TGCGCCAGCAGCCAAATGGGACTAGCGGGGGACCAGTACTTC.